This T cell receptor (beta chain) was found in a study of T cells in localized non-small cell lung cancer. Study-wide results and caveats: A denser population of T cells in blood accompanied longer overall survival. Clonality of T cells reached its maximum in uninvolved adjacent lung, surpassing tumor.

The junction had 4 bases not matched to a gene; V was cut back by 6 bases and J by 2 bases. The CDR3 extends over 13 amino acids. Germline CDR1 KGHSH, CDR2 LQKENI. Comments on this clone: What it binds is unknown.

Assay: immunoSEQ multiplex PCR; the TCRdb copy retains only in-frame clones and omits some. This table has 2,500 to 3,500 clones, approximately 25% appearing once. The sequence was obtained from a female donor of 60 years or more with stage I lung adenocarcinoma. This chain connects TRBV18 to TRBJ2-7, with 7 nucleotides matching TRBD1. The material sequenced was lung tumor tissue, taken before any cancer treatment. CDR3 coding DNA: TGTGCCAGCTCCCCAGGGACAGCCTACGAGCAGTACTTC. Translated, it gives CASSPGTAYEQYF.